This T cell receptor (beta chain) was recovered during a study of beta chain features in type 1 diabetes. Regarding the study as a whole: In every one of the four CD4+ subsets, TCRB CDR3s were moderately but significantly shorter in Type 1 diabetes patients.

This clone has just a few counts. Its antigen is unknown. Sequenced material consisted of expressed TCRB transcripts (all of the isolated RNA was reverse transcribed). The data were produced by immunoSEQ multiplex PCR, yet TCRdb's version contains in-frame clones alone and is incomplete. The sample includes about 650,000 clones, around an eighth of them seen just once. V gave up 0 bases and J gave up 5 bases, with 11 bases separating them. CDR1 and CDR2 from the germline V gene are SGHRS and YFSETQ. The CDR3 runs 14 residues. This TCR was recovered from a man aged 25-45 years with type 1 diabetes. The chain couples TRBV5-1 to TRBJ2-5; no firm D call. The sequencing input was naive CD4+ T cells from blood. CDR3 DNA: TGCGCCAGCAGCTTGGCCGAGGTTGCGGAGACCCAGTACTTC. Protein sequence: CASSLAEVAETQYF.